What follows are 30 T cell receptor beta chains derived from one specimen sequenced in a study of relationships among human T cell subsets. Anti-CD294 bead selection, following depletion of CD4+CD56+ natural killer T cells, yielded the Th2 cells. The T cell receptor alpha and beta CDR3 regions were amplified from mRNA by semiquantitative ARM-PCR. ARM-PCR used tagged nested gene-specific primers, then communal superprimers for exponential amplification. TCRdb redid the calling of the multiplex PCR reads with MiXCR, one entry per CDR3 protein. The sample carries about 4,000 distinct CDR3 sequences, about 53% recorded once. Material: CD4+ Th2 cells sorted from blood. The receptors derive from a man aged 40-55 years in good health.

The chain is built from TRBV19 and TRBJ1-1; 8 positions agree with TRBD1. In germline, CDR1 is LNHDA, CDR2 SQIVND (reference sequence). The CDR3 is 17 residues long. J was trimmed by 0 bases and V by 10 bases; bases with no gene match: 16. Here the CDR3 DNA reads TGTGCCATCAAAAGCCGGGACAGGAGTCTTATGAACACTGAAGCTTTCTTT. Encoded protein: CAIKSRDRSLMNTEAFF.

The chain uses TRBV20-1 and TRBJ2-7, with a weak D call TRBD1 (7 bases). The CDR3 is 13 residues long. Germline V CDR1 and CDR2: DFQATT, SNEGSKA (reference sequence). The germline V and J ends were trimmed by 3 bases and 6 bases, with 15 bases remaining between them. The CDR3 protein is CSAREGALPEQYF. CDR3 DNA sequence: TGCAGTGCTAGGGAGGGGGCGCTACCCGAGCAGTACTTC.

The chain employs TRBV11-2 and TRBJ2-1; 13 bases are a match to TRBD2. The CDR3 runs to 19 residues. Germline V gene lookup returns CDR1 SGHAT and CDR2 FQNNGV. Germline trimming cut 5 bases from V and 6 bases from J; bases unmatched to any gene: 16. DNA for the CDR3: TGTGCCAGCAGCCAGGGACTACTAGCGGGGGGGTCGGTCGGCAATGAGCAGTTCTTC. Its translation is CASSQGLLAGGSVGNEQFF.

The V and J genes are TRBV7-2 and TRBJ1-4; 9 nucleotides align to TRBD1. Germline lookup yields CDR1 SGHTA and CDR2 FQGNSA. The ends lost 5 bases at V and 2 bases at J; junction bases unmatched: 3. The CDR3 runs to 15 residues. CDR3 DNA sequence: TGTGCCAGCAGCAGGGACAGGGTCACTAATGAAAAACTGTTTTTT. This sequence encodes CASSRDRVTNEKLFF.

The gene calls are TRBV20-1 and TRBJ1-1, with D uncertain. CDR1 and CDR2 (germline): DFQATT, SNEGSKA (reference sequence). CDR3 size: 14 residues. Trimming removed 5 bases at V and 1 base at J, with 14 bases between. CDR3 in DNA: TGCAGTGCTCCTCCCCTTGCAAAGAACACTGAAGCTTTCTTT. It codes for CSAPPLAKNTEAFF.

This clonotype has only a few counts. The chain recombines TRBV5-8 with TRBJ2-1, with D maybe TRBD1 (6 bases). Germline CDR1 and CDR2: SGHTS and YDEGEE. Between the trimmed V and J ends, which lost 6 bases and 3 bases, there was a span of 13 bases. This CDR3 is built from 14 residues. Written as DNA, the CDR3 is TGTGCCAGCAACTTAGGGGGAGTCTACAATGAGCAGTTCTTC. Translation gives CASNLGGVYNEQFF.

V and J are TRBV6-6 and TRBJ2-7; the D gene is possibly TRBD1 (6 bases). The ends were cut back, 2 bases at V and 0 bases at J, with 11 bases in the middle. Germline V gives CDR1 MNHNY, CDR2 SVGAGI (reference sequence). This CDR3 has 15 amino acids. CDR3 in amino acids: CASSYTQGSSYEQYF. CDR3 sequence (DNA): TGTGCCAGCAGTTACACCCAGGGGAGCTCCTACGAGCAGTACTTC.

Comment on this clonotype: A clone one base away is much larger, so this may be a read error. This chain links TRBV30 with TRBJ1-2; D is unresolved. Trimming took off 7 bases at V and 8 bases at J, with 11 bases between the two ends. Germline CDR1 and CDR2: GTSNPN and SVGIG (reference sequence). The CDR3 extends over 10 amino acids. The chain's CDR3 is CALGESGYTF. The CDR3 DNA is TGTGCCTTAGGAGAGAGCGGCTACACCTTC.

V usage is TRBV28 and J usage is TRBJ2-3, with no clear D. CDR3 size: 11 residues. Trimming cost V 5 bases and J 4 bases, with 4 bases left between them. Germline V CDR1 and CDR2: MDHEN, SYDVKM. The CDR3 DNA reads TGTGCCAGCAGTCTAGCAGATACGCAGTATTTT. Amino acid sequence: CASSLADTQYF. Full variable domain (rest looked up from reference TRBV28 and TRBJ2-3): DVKVTQSSRYLVKRTGEKVFLECVQDMDHENMFWYRQDPGLGLRLIYFSYDVKMKEKGDIPEGYSVSREKKERFSLILESASTNQTSMYLCASSLADTQYFGPGTRLTVL.

The rearrangement links TRBV2 to TRBJ1-1; D not resolved. V lost 8 bases, J lost 3 bases, and 16 bases lay in between. CDR1 is SNHLY and CDR2 is FYNNEI in the germline V gene. There are 14 residues in the CDR3. CDR3 sequence (DNA): TGTGCCAGCGTGGGGTCATCGAGGGACACTGAAGCTTTCTTT. This translates into CASVGSSRDTEAFF.

The chain carries TRBV20-1 and TRBJ2-3; 7 positions match TRBD2. Trimming removed 6 bases from V and 6 bases from J; junction bases left unmatched: 12. Germline V gives CDR1 DFQATT, CDR2 SNEGSKA (reference sequence). The CDR3 sequence is 14 residues long. The CDR3: CSASQGGPSDTQYF. The CDR3 nucleotides read TGCAGTGCCTCGCAGGGAGGGCCCTCGGATACGCAGTATTTT.

This clonotype was detected only a few times. V gene TRBV11-2 combines with J gene TRBJ2-2, with no clear D. The V gene lost 5 bases and the J gene lost 0 bases, with 10 bases spanning the gap. This CDR3 has 15 amino acids. Germline lookup yields CDR1 SGHAT and CDR2 FQNNGV. In DNA, the CDR3 is TGTGCCAGCAGCCACACAGATTCGAACACCGGGGAGCTGTTTTTT. Protein sequence: CASSHTDSNTGELFF.

Note on this clonotype: Sequence at one end of the junction differs from germline and may be a read error. CDR3 bases: TGTGCCAGCGCGGTTGTCAACTATGACTACACCTTC. Its translation: CASAVVNYDYTF. The V and J genes are TRBV7-9 and TRBJ1-2; D uncertain. Germline-derived CDR1 and CDR2 are SEHNR and FQNEAQ (reference sequence). This CDR3 contains 12 residues.

This clonotype was detected only a few times. The V call is TRBV5-4, the J call TRBJ2-7; tentatively, D is TRBD1 (6 bases). Germline V gene data show CDR1 as SGHNT and CDR2 as YYREEE (reference sequence). Trimming stripped 7 bases from V and 1 base from J, with 15 bases between. This CDR3 has 14 residues. The CDR3 DNA reads as TGTGCCAGCGCCCCGCGGACAGATTCCTACGAGCAGTACTTC. This encodes CASAPRTDSYEQYF.

The V and J genes are TRBV7-2 and TRBJ2-3; TRBD2 is a possible D gene (5 bases). The germline V gene encodes CDR1 SGHTA and CDR2 FQGNSA. V was pared by 1 base and J by 3 bases, with 11 bases between. The CDR3 sequence is 15 residues long. The CDR3, as DNA: TGTGCCAGCAGCTTAGTTGGTAGCGATACAGATACGCAGTATTTT. Translating it yields CASSLVGSDTDTQYF.

This clonotype occurred a few times. The CDR3 loop reads CSARDMAHHTDTQYF. The CDR3, as DNA: TGCAGTGCTAGAGATATGGCTCACCACACAGATACGCAGTATTTT. V usage is TRBV20-1 and J usage is TRBJ2-3; D gene unclear. The CDR3 is 15 amino acids. V was trimmed by 0 bases and J by 2 bases, leaving 12 bases between them. CDR1 DFQATT and CDR2 SNEGSKA come from the germline V gene (reference sequence).

The chain is built from TRBV2 and TRBJ2-5, with D maybe TRBD1 (6 bases). CDR1 is SNHLY and CDR2 is FYNNEI in the germline V gene. Trimming took off 6 bases at V and 0 bases at J, with 11 bases between the two ends. The CDR3 totals 14 residues. The CDR3 loop reads CASREQGYQETQYF. The CDR3 coding sequence is TGTGCCAGCAGAGAACAGGGCTACCAAGAGACCCAGTACTTC.

This clonotype is judged large. This chain links TRBV27 with TRBJ2-1; a weak D match, TRBD1 (6 bases). Trimming removed 2 bases at V and 5 bases at J, with 13 bases between. This CDR3 region has 15 residues. Germline V CDR1 and CDR2: MNHEY, SMNVEV (reference sequence). The CDR3 nucleotides read TGTGCCAGCAGTTTAGGGCAGGGGCGCAACAATGAGCAGTTCTTC. Encoded protein: CASSLGQGRNNEQFF.

The chain's CDR3 is CASSLMGLSGLYEQYF. The CDR3, as DNA: TGTGCCAGCAGCCTTATGGGACTCTCTGGCCTCTACGAGCAGTACTTC. The gene calls are TRBV11-2 and TRBJ2-7, with D possibly matching TRBD2 (6 bases). With 5 bases removed from V and 3 bases from J, the gap between germline ends came to 20 bases. This CDR3 is 16 amino acids long. Germline V gene data show CDR1 as SGHAT and CDR2 as FQNNGV.

The table lists this clonotype with a count of one. V and J are TRBV7-9 and TRBJ2-3; a possible D gene is TRBD2 (5 bases). CDR1 is SEHNR and CDR2 is FQNEAQ in the germline V gene (reference sequence). The CDR3 is 12 residues long. Between the trimmed V and J ends, which lost 4 bases and 4 bases, there was a span of 6 bases. DNA for the CDR3: TGTGCCAGCAGCTCCGGGGCAGATACGCAGTATTTT. This gives the protein CASSSGADTQYF. The full variable domain, in which reference TRBV7-9 and TRBJ2-3 provide the parts outside the CDR3, is DTGVSQNPRHKITKRGQNVTFRCDPISEHNRLYWYRQTLGQGPEFLTYFQNEAQLEKSRLLSDRFSAERPKGSFSTLEIQRTEQGDSAMYLCASSSGADTQYFGPGTRLTVL.

Turning to this clonotype: One end of the junction does not line up with germline, which may come from a read error. CDR3 sequence: CASSPRGDTEAFF. DNA for the CDR3: TGTGCCAGCTCACCACGGGGGGACACTGAGGCTTTCTTT. V is TRBV18 and J is TRBJ1-1, with D tentatively TRBD1 (6 bases). Looked up from germline, CDR1 is KGHSH and CDR2 is LQKENI. The CDR3 runs 13 residues.

This clonotype was recorded a few times. The rearrangement joins TRBV28 to TRBJ2-1, with D perhaps TRBD1 or TRBD2 (5 bases each). CDR1 MDHEN and CDR2 SYDVKM come from the germline V gene. V was pared by 5 bases and J by 0 bases, with 20 bases between. The CDR3 consists of 18 residues. CDR3 residues: CASSRSTGLGSSYNEQFF. The CDR3 bases are TGTGCCAGCAGTCGTTCTACGGGGCTGGGAAGCTCCTACAATGAGCAGTTCTTC.

A few counts support this clonotype. The chain uses TRBV20-1 and TRBJ2-1; 11 bases fit TRBD2. CDR3 length: 16 residues. The V and J ends lost 3 bases and 0 bases, in that order; junction bases with no gene match: 4. The germline V gene encodes CDR1 DFQATT and CDR2 SNEGSKA (reference sequence). The CDR3 protein is CSASLSGRASYNEQFF. In DNA, the CDR3 is TGCAGTGCTAGTCTTAGCGGGAGGGCCTCCTACAATGAGCAGTTCTTC.

This chain joins TRBV4-2 and TRBJ2-3, with D maybe TRBD2 (5 bases). With 0 bases removed from V and 5 bases from J, the gap between germline ends came to 12 bases. Germline V gene lookup returns CDR1 LGHNA and CDR2 YNFKEQ. The CDR3 is 15 residues long. Written as DNA, the CDR3 is TGTGCCAGCAGCCAAGACCCGAGCGGAAGAGATACGCAGTATTTT. Its translation is CASSQDPSGRDTQYF.

The chain has TRBV18 and TRBJ2-3, with a weak D call TRBD2 (5 bases). The CDR3 has 15 amino acids. Trimming took off 3 bases at V and 1 base at J, with 11 bases between the two ends. In germline, CDR1 is KGHSH, CDR2 LQKENI. The CDR3 DNA reads as TGTGCCAGCTCACCCTCGGACTCTCGCACAGATACGCAGTATTTT. It is translated as CASSPSDSRTDTQYF.

The sample holds a few counts of this clonotype. The V gene is TRBV19, the J gene TRBJ1-5; D is perhaps TRBD1 (6 bases). Trimming shortened V by 7 bases and J by 4 bases, and 17 bases separated the two germline ends. This CDR3 has 15 residues. Germline V gene data show CDR1 as LNHDA and CDR2 as SQIVND (reference sequence). CDR3: CASKDTGHRNQPQHF. In DNA, the CDR3 is TGTGCCAGTAAGGACACGGGACATCGGAATCAGCCCCAGCATTTT. Full variable domain (remainder filled in from reference TRBV19 and TRBJ1-5): DGGITQSPKYLFRKEGQNVTLSCEQNLNHDAMYWYRQDPGQGLRLIYYSQIVNDFQKGDIAEGYSVSREKKESFPLTVTSAQKNPTAFYLCASKDTGHRNQPQHFGDGTRLSIL.

CDR3 nucleotides: TGCGCCAGCAGCCAACTTCTCTTGGGTATACTATACAATGAGCAGTTCTTC. Amino acid sequence: CASSQLLLGILYNEQFF. The chain employs TRBV4-1 and TRBJ2-1; D call uncertain. Trimming cost V 2 bases and J 4 bases, with 18 bases left between them. Germline CDR1 and CDR2: MGHRA and YSYEKL. This CDR3 has 17 residues.

This clonotype has only a few counts. This chain connects TRBV11-1 to TRBJ1-1; no reliable D call. The CDR3 runs to 11 residues. Germline CDR1 SGHAT, CDR2 FQDESV (reference sequence). The V and J ends lost 3 bases and 8 bases respectively, with 7 bases between them. CDR3 sequence (DNA): TGTGCCAGCAGCTTGACGGGGGAAGCTTTCTTT. This codes for CASSLTGEAFF. Looking up the rest from reference TRBV11-1 and TRBJ1-1 gives the full variable domain: EAEVAQSPRYKITEKSQAVAFWCDPISGHATLYWYRQILGQGPELLVQFQDESVVDDSQLPKDRFSAERLKGVDSTLKIQPAELGDSAMYLCASSLTGEAFFGQGTRLTVV.

The chain recombines TRBV2 with TRBJ1-6; no firm D call. The germline gives CDR1 SNHLY, CDR2 FYNNEI. The CDR3 covers 16 residues. The V and J ends lost 5 bases and 0 bases respectively, with 11 bases between them. For the CDR3, the DNA is TGTGCCAGCAGTTTTGAAAGGAGCTCCTATAATTCACCCCTCCACTTT. The encoded protein is CASSFERSSYNSPLHF. Full variable domain (outside the CDR3, taken from reference TRBV2 and TRBJ1-6): EPEVTQTPSHQVTQMGQEVILRCVPISNHLYFYWYRQILGQKVEFLVSFYNNEISEKSEIFDDQFSVERPDGSNFTLKIRSTKLEDSAMYFCASSFERSSYNSPLHFGNGTRLTVT.

The chain joins TRBV11-2 to TRBJ2-5; D call uncertain. This CDR3 contains 11 residues. Germline assignment: CDR1 SGHAT and CDR2 FQNNGV. V was clipped by 5 bases and J by 3 bases, with 4 bases between them. The CDR3 coding sequence is TGTGCCAGCAGCCAGAAAGAGACCCAGTACTTC. It encodes CASSQKETQYF.